A single sample is the source of the 8 T cell receptor beta chains below, sequenced in a study of OX40 agonist ivuxolimab in advanced cancers. Sequencing was performed with immunoSEQ multiplex PCR; in TCRdb, only in-frame clones are kept and a portion is missing. The sample records some 64,000 clones, around 90% being singletons. Sequenced material: CD4+ or CD8+ T cells sorted from blood, taken in a trial of the OX40 agonist ivuxolimab. The receptors come from an adult with an advanced solid tumor such as melanoma, head and neck, liver or kidney cancer.

The chain couples TRBV14 to TRBJ1-2; D may be TRBD1 (6 bases). V lost 0 bases and J 0 bases, leaving 11 bases between the germline ends. CDR1 SGHDN and CDR2 FVKESK come from the germline V gene. The CDR3 runs to 16 residues. This CDR3 is CASSQDLRGPNYGYTF. As DNA, the CDR3 is TGTGCCAGCAGCCAAGATTTGCGGGGGCCTAACTATGGCTACACCTTC.

J is TRBJ2-7 and V is TRBV18; the match to TRBD1 covers 7 bases. V was clipped by 4 bases and J by 2 bases; unmatched bases: 2. The CDR3 covers 13 residues. The germline gives CDR1 KGHSH, CDR2 LQKENI. The CDR3 nucleotides read TGTGCCAGCTCACGCCAGGGGGCCTACGAGCAGTACTTC. It specifies CASSRQGAYEQYF.

This rearrangement joins TRBV11-3 to TRBJ2-3, with D tentatively TRBD2 (5 bases). V was shortened by 4 bases and J by 9 bases, with 14 bases between the two germline ends. The CDR3 sequence is 13 residues long. Germline V gene data show CDR1 as SGHNT and CDR2 as YENEEA. CDR3 amino acids: CASSSPPRETQYF. The CDR3 region has the DNA TGTGCCAGCAGCTCGCCCCCCCGGGAAACGCAGTATTTT. Combining the CDR3 with reference TRBV11-3 and TRBJ2-3 gives the whole variable domain EAGVVQSPRYKIIEKKQPVAFWCNPISGHNTLYWYLQNLGQGPELLIRYENEEAVDDSQLPKDRFSAERLKGVDSTLKIQPAELGDSAVYLCASSSPPRETQYFGPGTRLTVL.

V usage is TRBV5-6 and J usage is TRBJ2-3; a weak D match, TRBD1 (5 bases). Between the trimmed V and J ends, which lost 1 base and 5 bases, there was a span of 14 bases. Germline loops: CDR1 SGHDT, CDR2 YYEEEE. This CDR3 contains 15 residues. CDR3 DNA sequence: TGTGCCAGCAGCTTGATCAGGGTACGAAAAGATACGCAGTATTTT. Protein sequence: CASSLIRVRKDTQYF.

The CDR3 here is CASSLRFKCHSRANVLTF. The CDR3 nucleotides read TGTGCCAGCAGCTTACGTTTTAAGTGCCACAGTCGGGCCAACGTCCTGACTTTC. This chain links TRBV7-7 with TRBJ2-6; no firm D call. This CDR3 region has 18 residues. V was pared by 2 bases and J by 5 bases, with 19 bases between. Germline V lookup: CDR1 SSHAT, CDR2 FNYEAQ (reference sequence). Full variable domain (remainder filled in from reference TRBV7-7 and TRBJ2-6): GAGVSQSPRYKVTKRGQDVTLRCDPISSHATLYWYQQALGQGPEFLTYFNYEAQPDKSGLPSDRFSAERPEGSISTLTIQRTEQRDSAMYRCASSLRFKCHSRANVLTFGAGSRLTVL.

The gene calls are TRBV13 and TRBJ2-7, with D unresolved. Trimming removed 9 bases at V and 1 base at J, with 7 bases between. The CDR3 totals 11 residues. Germline CDR1 PRHDT, CDR2 FYEKMQ (reference sequence). The CDR3 nucleotides are TGTGCCAGTGCGAGGTCCTACGAGCAGTACTTC. Encoded protein: CASARSYEQYF.

This chain links TRBV11-3 with TRBJ2-7; a weak D match, TRBD2 (6 bases). V lost 0 bases, J lost 2 bases, and 8 bases lay in between. This CDR3 spans 14 amino acids. In germline, CDR1 is SGHNT, CDR2 YENEEA. The CDR3 loop is CASSLEGGTYEQYF. CDR3 nucleotides: TGTGCCAGCAGCTTAGAGGGGGGTACCTACGAGCAGTACTTC.

The chain links TRBV5-6 to TRBJ2-1; 11 bases fit TRBD2. Trimming removed 8 bases from V and 2 bases from J; junction bases left unmatched: 12. This CDR3 comprises 17 residues. Germline CDR1 SGHDT, CDR2 YYEEEE. As DNA, the CDR3 is TGTGCCAGTGTCGTGTTGACTAGCGGGGTGACCTACAATGAGCAGTTCTTC. Translation gives CASVVLTSGVTYNEQFF.